The sequence of this TCR beta chain was determined in a study of blood T cell repertoires in COVID-19. Whole-study context: Specimens from acute and convalescent COVID-19 originated in the United States, Italy and Spain. PBMCs, B-cell-depleted T cells, or T cells provided the cDNA or gDNA that made up the material.

Sequenced by immunoSEQ multiplex PCR; TCRdb stores in-frame clones only, minus some. Here the sample spans over 250,000 clones, 83% being singletons. The ends were cut back, 4 bases at V and 13 bases at J, with 19 bases in the middle. CDR3 length: 13 amino acids. Germline CDR1 reads SEHNR; CDR2 reads FQNEAQ (reference sequence). The sequence was collected from a woman aged 50 to 65 who had recovered from COVID-19. The source material was peripheral blood. V is TRBV7-9 and J is TRBJ1-2; D gene uncertain. The CDR3 here is CASSSFSHTGGTF. CDR3 nucleotides: TGTGCCAGCAGCTCATTCAGTCATACGGGAGGCACCTTC.